This T cell receptor beta chain emerged from a study of T cells expressing NK-cell markers. At the level of the study: In sorted CD3+CD56+NKG2C+, CD3+CD56+NKG2C- and CD3+CD56-NKG2C+ T cells, TCR beta repertoires were obtained. Seropositivity for HCMV was found in seven of the eight sequenced donors, with one seronegative.

The authors made TCR beta cDNA libraries by 5'RACE template switching. This switching added a universal primer site and UMIs. TCRdb re-called the 5' RACE reads; one entry per CDR3 protein, DNA not given. This sample contains about 540,000 distinct CDR3 sequences. Sequencing was carried out using blood T cells: a sorted CD56 or NKG2C T cell subset, CD4+ or CD8+ T cells, or bulk PBMC T cells (not recorded which). This TCR was sampled from a young man in good health.

The CDR3 sequence is CASAFRGVDEQFF. The chain joins TRBV12-3 or TRBV12-4 to TRBJ2-1. This CDR3 comprises 13 residues.